This T cell receptor (beta chain) was sequenced in a study of identical twins. Trimming took 6 bases from V and 5 from J, leaving 13 bases between them. This CDR3 spans 13 amino acids. Germline V lookup: CDR1 MNHEY, CDR2 SMNVEV (reference sequence). Template switching, a step in the protocol, added a universal primer site, and cDNA carried unique molecular identifiers. One entry per CDR3 protein results from TCRdb running MiXCR on the 5' RACE reads. The sample includes 500,000 to 650,000 distinct CDR3 sequences, just over 7% of them seen just once. These data were also filed under a second study, of yellow fever vaccine responses in identical twins.

Material for sequencing was PBMCs. The source of this sequence is a woman younger than 30 in good health. The chain couples TRBV27 to TRBJ2-5; D may be TRBD1 (5 bases). CDR3 DNA sequence: TGTGCCAGCAGGCAAGGGGTTAGGGAGACCCAGTACTTC. It is translated as CASRQGVRETQYF.